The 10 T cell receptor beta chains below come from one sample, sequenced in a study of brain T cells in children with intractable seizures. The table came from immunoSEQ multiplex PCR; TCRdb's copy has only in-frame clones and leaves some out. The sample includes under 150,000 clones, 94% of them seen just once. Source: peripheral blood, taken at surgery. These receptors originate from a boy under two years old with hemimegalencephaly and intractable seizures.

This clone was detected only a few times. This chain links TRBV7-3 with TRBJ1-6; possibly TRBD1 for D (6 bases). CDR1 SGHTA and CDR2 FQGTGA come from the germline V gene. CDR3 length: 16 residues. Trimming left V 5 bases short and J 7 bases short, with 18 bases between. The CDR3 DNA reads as TGTGCCAGCAGCCTCGTTGCAGGGGTCGCGAATTCACCCCTCCACTTT. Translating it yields CASSLVAGVANSPLHF. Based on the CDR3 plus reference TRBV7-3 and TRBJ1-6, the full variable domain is GAGVSQTPSNKVTEKGKYVELRCDPISGHTALYWYRQSLGQGPEFLIYFQGTGAADDSGLPNDRFFAVRPEGSVSTLKIQRTERGDSAVYLCASSLVAGVANSPLHFGNGTRLTVT.

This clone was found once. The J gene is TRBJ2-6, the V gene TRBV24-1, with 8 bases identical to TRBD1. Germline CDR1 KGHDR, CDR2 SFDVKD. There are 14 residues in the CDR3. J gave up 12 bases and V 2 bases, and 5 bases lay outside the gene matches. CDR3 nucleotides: TGTGCCACCAGTGATTACTACAGGGGGAGCGTCCTGACTTTC. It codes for CATSDYYRGSVLTF.

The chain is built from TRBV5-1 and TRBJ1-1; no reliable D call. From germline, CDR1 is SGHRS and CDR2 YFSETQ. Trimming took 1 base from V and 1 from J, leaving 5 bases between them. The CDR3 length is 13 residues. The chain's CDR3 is CASSLLGNTEAFF. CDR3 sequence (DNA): TGCGCCAGCAGCTTGCTGGGGAACACTGAAGCTTTCTTT.

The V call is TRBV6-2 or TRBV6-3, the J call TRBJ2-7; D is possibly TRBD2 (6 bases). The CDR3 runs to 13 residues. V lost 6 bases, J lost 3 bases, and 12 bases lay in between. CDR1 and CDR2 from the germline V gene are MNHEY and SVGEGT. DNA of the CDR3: TGTGCCAGCAGCCGTGGACTATACTACGAGCAGTACTTC. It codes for CASSRGLYYEQYF.

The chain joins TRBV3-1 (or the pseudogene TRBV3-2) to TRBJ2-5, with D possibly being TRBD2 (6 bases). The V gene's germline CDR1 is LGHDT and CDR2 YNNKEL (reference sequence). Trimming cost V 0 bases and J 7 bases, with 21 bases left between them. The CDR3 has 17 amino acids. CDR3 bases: TGTGCCAGCAGCCAAGATAAAGTAGCGGCCGCCGCCGGGACCCAGTACTTC. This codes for CASSQDKVAAAAGTQYF.

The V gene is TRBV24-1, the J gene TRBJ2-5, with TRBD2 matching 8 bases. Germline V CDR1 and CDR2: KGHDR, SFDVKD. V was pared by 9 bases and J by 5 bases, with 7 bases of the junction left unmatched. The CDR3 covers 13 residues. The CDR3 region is CATGEPGGETQYF. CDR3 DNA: TGTGCCACCGGAGAGCCGGGAGGGGAGACCCAGTACTTC.

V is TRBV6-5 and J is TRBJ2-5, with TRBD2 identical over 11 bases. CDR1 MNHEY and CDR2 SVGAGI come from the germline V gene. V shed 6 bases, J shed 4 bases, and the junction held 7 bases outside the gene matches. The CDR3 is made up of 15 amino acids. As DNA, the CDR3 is TGTGCCAGCAGCCAGACCACTAGCGGGAGAGAGACCCAGTACTTC. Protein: CASSQTTSGRETQYF.

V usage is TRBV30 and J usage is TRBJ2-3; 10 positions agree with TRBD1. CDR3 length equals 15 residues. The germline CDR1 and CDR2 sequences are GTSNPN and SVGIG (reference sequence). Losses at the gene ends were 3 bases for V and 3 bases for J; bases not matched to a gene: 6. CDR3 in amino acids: CAWRRPGQGTDTQYF. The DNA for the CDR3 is TGTGCCTGGAGGCGTCCGGGACAGGGGACAGATACGCAGTATTTT.

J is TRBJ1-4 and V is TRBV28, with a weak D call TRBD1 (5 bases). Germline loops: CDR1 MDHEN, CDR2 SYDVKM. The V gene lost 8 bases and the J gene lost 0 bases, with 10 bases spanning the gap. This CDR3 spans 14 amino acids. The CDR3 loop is CASSRDATNEKLFF. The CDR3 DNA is TGTGCCAGCTCCAGGGATGCAACTAATGAAAAACTGTTTTTT.

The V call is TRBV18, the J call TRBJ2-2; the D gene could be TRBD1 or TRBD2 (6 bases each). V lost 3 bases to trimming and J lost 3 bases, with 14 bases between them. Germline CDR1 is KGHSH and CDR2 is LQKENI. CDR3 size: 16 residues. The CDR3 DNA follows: TGTGCCAGCTCACCGAGGGCAGGGGAGGACACCGGGGAGCTGTTTTTT. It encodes CASSPRAGEDTGELFF.